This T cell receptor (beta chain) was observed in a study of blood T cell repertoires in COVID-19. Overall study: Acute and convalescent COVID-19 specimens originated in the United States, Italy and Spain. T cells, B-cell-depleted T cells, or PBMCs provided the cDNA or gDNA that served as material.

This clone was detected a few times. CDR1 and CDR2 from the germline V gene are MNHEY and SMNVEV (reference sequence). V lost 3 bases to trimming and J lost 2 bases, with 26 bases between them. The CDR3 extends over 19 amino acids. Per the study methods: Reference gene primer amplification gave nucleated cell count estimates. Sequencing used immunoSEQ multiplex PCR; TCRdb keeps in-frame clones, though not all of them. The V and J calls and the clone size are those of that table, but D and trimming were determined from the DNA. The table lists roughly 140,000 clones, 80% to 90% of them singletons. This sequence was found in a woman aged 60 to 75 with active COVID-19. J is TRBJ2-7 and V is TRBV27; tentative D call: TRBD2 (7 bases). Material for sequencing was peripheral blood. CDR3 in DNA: TGTGCCAGCAGTTTGGACGGGGGGCTGAGAATAGCGGGCACCTACGAGCAGTACTTC. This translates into CASSLDGGLRIAGTYEQYF.